Listed below are T cell receptor beta chains from one sample, sequenced in a study of T-cell reconstitution after alpha-beta-depleted transplantation in children. MiXCR, applied by TCRdb to the PCR reads, yields one record per CDR3 protein. Of hundreds of thousands of distinct CDR3 sequences listed, around 9.1% were seen once; the top ten hold about 8%. The sample in question was PBMCs, obtained before TCRalphabeta/CD19-depleted stem cell transplant. All receptors derive from a boy younger than two with acute myeloid leukemia, due to receive a stem cell transplant. The CDR3 runs from the conserved cysteine through the conserved F or W. The order of the fields is CDR3 length, D gene, V gene, clone size, J gene, CDR3 protein, CDR3 DNA. A D gene is named only where the DNA matches it firmly. A clone size is listed for some rows: how often the clone was seen (once, few, many), or a class if it is expanded.

15,.,TRBV28,many,TRBJ1-4,CASSLWRASGEKLFF,TGTGCCAGCAGTTTATGGCGGGCCTCGGGCGAAAAACTGTTTTTT
14,.,TRBV12-3/TRBV12-4,many,TRBJ2-2,CASTLPGRTGELFF,TGTGCCAGCACCTTACCAGGGAGGACCGGGGAGCTGTTTTTT
19,.,TRBV10-2,many,TRBJ2-7,CASSEVHPRGKGFLYEQYF,TGCGCCAGCAGTGAGGTCCACCCCAGGGGCAAGGGTTTCTTGTACGAGCAGTACTTC
15,.,TRBV7-3,many,TRBJ1-2,CASSSDSYATVRYTF,TGTGCCAGCAGCTCTGACAGCTACGCTACCGTTCGCTACACCTTC
20,TRBD2,TRBV4-3,many,TRBJ2-2,CASSQDLISGRADFTGELFF,TGCGCCAGCAGCCAAGATCTTATTAGCGGGAGGGCCGATTTCACCGGGGAGCTGTTTTTT
15,.,TRBV6-5,few,TRBJ1-3,CASSYSPSSGNTIYF,TGTGCCAGCAGTTACTCGCCGAGCTCTGGAAACACCATATATTTT
13,.,TRBV30,.,TRBJ2-5,CAWSVGRRETQYF,TGTGCCTGGAGTGTCGGACGGCGAGAGACCCAGTACTTC
14,TRBD2,TRBV28,.,TRBJ2-2,CAISFWEGHGELFF,TGTGCCATCAGTTTTTGGGAGGGGCACGGGGAGCTGTTTTTT
17,.,TRBV10-3,.,TRBJ2-3,CAAAGAISDSSTDTQYF,TGTGCCGCGGCGGGGGCAATAAGCGATTCTAGCACAGATACGCAGTATTTT
16,TRBD2,TRBV24-1,few,TRBJ2-5,CATSDLYSGGEEIQYF,TGTGCCACCAGTGATCTATACAGCGGGGGGGAAGAGATCCAGTACTTC
17,.,TRBV18,few,TRBJ2-1,CASSPQKDNPSYNEQFF,TGTGCCAGCTCACCACAAAAGGACAACCCTTCCTACAATGAGCAGTTCTTC
14,.,TRBV7-3,.,TRBJ2-2,CASSLEFPTGELFF,TGTGCCAGCAGCTTAGAATTCCCGACCGGGGAGCTGTTTTTT
16,TRBD2,TRBV4-3,.,TRBJ2-1,CASSQDSLAGYNEQFF,TGCGCCAGCAGCCAAGATAGTCTAGCGGGCTACAATGAGCAGTTCTTC
15,.,TRBV7-2,.,TRBJ2-1,CASSHPPPSGNEQFF,TGTGCCAGCAGTCATCCTCCCCCGTCGGGCAATGAGCAGTTCTTC
14,.,TRBV6-1,many,TRBJ2-2,CASSPRQNTGELFF,TGTGCCAGCAGTCCCCGACAGAACACCGGGGAGCTGTTTTTT